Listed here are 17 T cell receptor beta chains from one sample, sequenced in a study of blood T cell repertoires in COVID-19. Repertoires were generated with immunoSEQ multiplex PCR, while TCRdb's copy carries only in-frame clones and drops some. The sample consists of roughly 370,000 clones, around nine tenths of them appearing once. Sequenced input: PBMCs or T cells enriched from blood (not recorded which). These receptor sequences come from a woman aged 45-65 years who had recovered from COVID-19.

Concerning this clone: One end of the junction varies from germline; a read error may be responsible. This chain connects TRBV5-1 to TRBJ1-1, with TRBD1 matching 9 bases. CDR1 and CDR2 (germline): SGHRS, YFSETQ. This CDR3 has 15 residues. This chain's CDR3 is CASDPGQGFPLGTEF. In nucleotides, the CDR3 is TGCGCCAGCGATCCGGGACAGGGATTCCCCCTCGGCACCGAGTTT. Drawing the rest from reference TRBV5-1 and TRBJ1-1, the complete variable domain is KAGVTQTPRYLIKTRGQQVTLSCSPISGHRSVSWYQQTPGQGLQFLFEYFSETQRNKGNFPGRFSGRQFSNSRSEMNVSTLELGDSALYLCASDPGQGFPLGTEFGQGTRLTVV.

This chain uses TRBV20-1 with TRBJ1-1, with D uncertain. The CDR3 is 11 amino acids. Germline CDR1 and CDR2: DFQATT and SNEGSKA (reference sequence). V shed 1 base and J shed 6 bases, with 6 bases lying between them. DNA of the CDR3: TGCAGTGCTAGAGCTCCCCCTGAAGCTTTCTTT. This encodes CSARAPPEAFF.

The CDR3 reads CSVGDRDQGYTF. DNA of the CDR3: TGCAGCGTTGGGGACAGGGATCAAGGCTACACCTTC. This chain connects TRBV29-1 to TRBJ1-2; 9 nucleotides agree with TRBD1. In germline, CDR1 is SQVTM, CDR2 ANQGSEA. The CDR3 is 12 amino acids. J was trimmed by 8 bases and V by 4 bases; bases with no gene match: 5.

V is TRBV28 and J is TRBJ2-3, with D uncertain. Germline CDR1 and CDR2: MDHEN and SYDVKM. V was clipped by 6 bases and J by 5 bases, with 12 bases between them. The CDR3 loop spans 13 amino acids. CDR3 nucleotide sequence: TGTGCCAGCAGGGATAGCTTCAAAGATACGCAGTATTTT. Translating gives CASRDSFKDTQYF. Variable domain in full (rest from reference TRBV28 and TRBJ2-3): DVKVTQSSRYLVKRTGEKVFLECVQDMDHENMFWYRQDPGLGLRLIYFSYDVKMKEKGDIPEGYSVSREKKERFSLILESASTNQTSMYLCASRDSFKDTQYFGPGTRLTVL.

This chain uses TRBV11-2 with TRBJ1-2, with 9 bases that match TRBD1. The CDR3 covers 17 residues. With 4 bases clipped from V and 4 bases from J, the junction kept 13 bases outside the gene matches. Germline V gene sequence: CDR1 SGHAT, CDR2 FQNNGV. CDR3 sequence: CASSWTSGQGYFYGYTF. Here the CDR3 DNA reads TGTGCCAGCAGCTGGACCTCGGGACAGGGATATTTCTATGGCTACACCTTC. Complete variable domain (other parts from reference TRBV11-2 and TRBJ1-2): EAGVAQSPRYKIIEKRQSVAFWCNPISGHATLYWYQQILGQGPKLLIQFQNNGVVDDSQLPKDRFSAERLKGVDSTLKIQPAKLEDSAVYLCASSWTSGQGYFYGYTFGSGTRLTVV.

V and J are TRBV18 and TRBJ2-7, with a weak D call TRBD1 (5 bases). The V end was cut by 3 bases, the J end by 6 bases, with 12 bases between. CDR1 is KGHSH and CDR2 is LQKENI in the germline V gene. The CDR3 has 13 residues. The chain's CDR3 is CASSPRTNSEQYF. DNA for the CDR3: TGTGCCAGCTCACCGCGGACAAACTCCGAGCAGTACTTC.

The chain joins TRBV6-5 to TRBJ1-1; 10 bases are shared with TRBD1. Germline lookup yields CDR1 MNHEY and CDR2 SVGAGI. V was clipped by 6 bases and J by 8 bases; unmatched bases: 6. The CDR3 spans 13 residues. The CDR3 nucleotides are TGTGCCAGCAGGGGGACAGGGGTGACCGAAGCTTTCTTT. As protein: CASRGTGVTEAFF.

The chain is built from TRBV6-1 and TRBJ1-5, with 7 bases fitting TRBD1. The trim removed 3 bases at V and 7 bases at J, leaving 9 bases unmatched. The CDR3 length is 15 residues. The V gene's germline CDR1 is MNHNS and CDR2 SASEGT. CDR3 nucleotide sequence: TGTGCCAGCAGTGACGCTGCTCAGGGGGGACAGCCCCAGCATTTT. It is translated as CASSDAAQGGQPQHF.

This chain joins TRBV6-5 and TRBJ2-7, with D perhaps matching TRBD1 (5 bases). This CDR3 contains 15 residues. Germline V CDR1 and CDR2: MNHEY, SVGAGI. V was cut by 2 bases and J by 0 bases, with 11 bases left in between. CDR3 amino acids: CASSYDPGSSYEQYF. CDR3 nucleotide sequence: TGTGCCAGCAGTTACGACCCAGGGTCCTCCTACGAGCAGTACTTC.

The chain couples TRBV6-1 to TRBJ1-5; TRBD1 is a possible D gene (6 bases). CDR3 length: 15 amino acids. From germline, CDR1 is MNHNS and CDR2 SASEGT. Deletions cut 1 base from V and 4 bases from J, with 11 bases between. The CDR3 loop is CASSEEGGRNQPQHF. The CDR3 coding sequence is TGTGCCAGCAGTGAAGAAGGGGGTCGGAATCAGCCCCAGCATTTT.

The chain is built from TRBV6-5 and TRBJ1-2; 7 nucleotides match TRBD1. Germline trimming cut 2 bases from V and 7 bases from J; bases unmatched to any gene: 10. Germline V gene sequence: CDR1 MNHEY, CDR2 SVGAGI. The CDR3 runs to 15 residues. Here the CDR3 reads CASSYDGQAPFGYTF. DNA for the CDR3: TGTGCCAGCAGTTACGATGGACAGGCCCCTTTTGGCTACACCTTC.

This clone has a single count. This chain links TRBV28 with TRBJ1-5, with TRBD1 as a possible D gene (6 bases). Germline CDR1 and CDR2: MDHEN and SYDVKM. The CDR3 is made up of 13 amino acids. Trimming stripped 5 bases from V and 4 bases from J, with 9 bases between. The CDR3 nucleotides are TGTGCCAGCAGTCAGGGGACAAATCAGCCCCAGCATTTT. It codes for CASSQGTNQPQHF.

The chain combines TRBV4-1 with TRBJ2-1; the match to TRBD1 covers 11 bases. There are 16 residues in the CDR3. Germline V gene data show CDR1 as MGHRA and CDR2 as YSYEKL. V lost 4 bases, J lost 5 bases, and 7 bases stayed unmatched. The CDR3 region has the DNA TGCGCCAGCAGCCCGATTGGGGACAGGGGGAACAATGAGCAGTTCTTC. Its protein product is CASSPIGDRGNNEQFF.

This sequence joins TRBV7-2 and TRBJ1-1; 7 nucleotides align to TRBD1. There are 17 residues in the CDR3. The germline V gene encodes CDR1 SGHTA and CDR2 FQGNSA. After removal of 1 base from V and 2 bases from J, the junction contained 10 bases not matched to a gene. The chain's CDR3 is CASSLVGRGINNTEAFF. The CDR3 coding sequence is TGTGCCAGCAGCTTAGTCGGCAGGGGGATAAACAACACTGAAGCTTTCTTT. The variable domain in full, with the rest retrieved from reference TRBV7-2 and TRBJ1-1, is GAGVSQSPSNKVTEKGKDVELRCDPISGHTALYWYRQSLGQGLEFLIYFQGNSAPDKSGLPSDRFSAERTGGSVSTLTIQRTQQEDSAVYLCASSLVGRGINNTEAFFGQGTRLTVV.

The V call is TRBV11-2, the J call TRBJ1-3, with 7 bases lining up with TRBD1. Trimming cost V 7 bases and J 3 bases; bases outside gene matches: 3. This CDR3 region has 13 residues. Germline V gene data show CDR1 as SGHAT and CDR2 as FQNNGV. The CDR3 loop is CASTGDSGNTIYF. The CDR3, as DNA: TGTGCCAGCACGGGGGACAGTGGAAACACCATATATTTT. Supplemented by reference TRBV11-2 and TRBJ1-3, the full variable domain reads EAGVAQSPRYKIIEKRQSVAFWCNPISGHATLYWYQQILGQGPKLLIQFQNNGVVDDSQLPKDRFSAERLKGVDSTLKIQPAKLEDSAVYLCASTGDSGNTIYFGEGSWLTVV.

In DNA form, the CDR3 reads TGCAGCGTTGGGGGGGGACAAATCTACGAGCAGTACTTC. Translation gives CSVGGGQIYEQYF. The chain couples TRBV29-1 to TRBJ2-7, with D possibly matching TRBD2 (7 bases). V was cut by 4 bases and J by 3 bases, with 13 bases left in between. Germline loops: CDR1 SQVTM, CDR2 ANQGSEA. The CDR3 runs to 13 residues.

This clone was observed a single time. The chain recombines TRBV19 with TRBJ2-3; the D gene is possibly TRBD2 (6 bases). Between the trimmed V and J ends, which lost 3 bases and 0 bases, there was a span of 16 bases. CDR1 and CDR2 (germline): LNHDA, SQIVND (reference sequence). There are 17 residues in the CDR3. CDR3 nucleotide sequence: TGTGCCAGTAGTATTTATCGGGGGAGCTCAAGCACAGATACGCAGTATTTT. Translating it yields CASSIYRGSSSTDTQYF.